A single sample is the source of the 9 T cell receptor beta chains below, sequenced in a study of blood T cell repertoires in COVID-19. Profiled with immunoSEQ multiplex PCR; TCRdb holds only in-frame clones, not every one. The data show 200,000 to 250,000 clones, with 80% to 85% seen just once and about 4.8% held by the top ten. The specimen sequenced was peripheral blood. These TCRs come from a woman between 65 and 79 years old with COVID-19, enrolled during active disease.

The chain carries TRBV7-3 and TRBJ1-2; possible D gene TRBD1, 6 bases. In germline, CDR1 is SGHTA, CDR2 FQGTGA. The CDR3 is made up of 13 amino acids. Trimming took off 2 bases at V and 2 bases at J, with 6 bases between the two ends. CDR3 amino acids: CASSLGQNYGYTF. The DNA of the CDR3 is TGTGCCAGCAGCTTAGGACAGAACTATGGCTACACCTTC.

The genes are TRBV29-1 and TRBJ2-7; 10 bases are shared with TRBD2. CDR1 is SQVTM and CDR2 is ANQGSEA in the germline V gene. V lost 6 bases, J lost 8 bases, and 10 bases stayed unmatched. This CDR3 is 13 amino acids long. CDR3 nucleotides: TGCAGCGTGGTAGCGGGAGGCCCCAACCAGCAGTACTTC. Protein: CSVVAGGPNQQYF.

This clone was picked up one time. The J gene is TRBJ1-6, the V gene TRBV10-3; 8 bases agree with TRBD1. Trimming removed 0 bases from V and 6 bases from J; junction bases left unmatched: 4. The CDR3 length is 16 residues. CDR1 ENHRY and CDR2 SYGVKD come from the germline V gene. The CDR3 protein is CAISESGTGLNSPLHF. In DNA form, the CDR3 reads TGTGCCATCAGTGAGTCAGGGACAGGCCTTAATTCACCCCTCCACTTT.

The rearrangement links TRBV7-9 to TRBJ2-1; D remains ambiguous. The CDR3 is 15 residues long. Germline V gene sequence: CDR1 SEHNR, CDR2 FQNEAQ (reference sequence). Trimming stripped 2 bases from V and 2 bases from J, with 10 bases between. The DNA for the CDR3 is TGTGCCAGCAGCTTAAATCGCGGCCCCTACAATGAGCAGTTCTTC. This encodes CASSLNRGPYNEQFF.

The gene calls are TRBV7-2 and TRBJ2-3, with TRBD2 matching over 13 bases. Germline lookup yields CDR1 SGHTA and CDR2 FQGNSA. Unmatched junction bases numbered 7, after V lost 5 bases and J lost 5 bases. There are 16 residues in the CDR3. The CDR3 DNA follows: TGTGCCAGCAGCACAAGACTAGCGGGAGGTGGAGATACGCAGTATTTT. This codes for CASSTRLAGGGDTQYF. The whole variable domain, remainder taken from reference TRBV7-2 and TRBJ2-3, is GAGVSQSPSNKVTEKGKDVELRCDPISGHTALYWYRQSLGQGLEFLIYFQGNSAPDKSGLPSDRFSAERTGGSVSTLTIQRTQQEDSAVYLCASSTRLAGGGDTQYFGPGTRLTVL.

In its sample, this clone was seen once. This sequence joins TRBV11-2 and TRBJ2-3; possibly TRBD1 for D (6 bases). With 4 bases removed from V and 8 bases from J, the gap between germline ends came to 19 bases. This CDR3 region has 15 residues. Germline-derived CDR1 and CDR2 are SGHAT and FQNNGV. Here the CDR3 reads CASSSTGTKVGTQYF. DNA of the CDR3: TGTGCCAGCAGCTCAACCGGGACAAAGGTCGGTACGCAGTATTTT.

The V gene is TRBV13, the J gene TRBJ2-2, with 8 bases matching TRBD2. Germline values: CDR1 PRHDT, CDR2 FYEKMQ (reference sequence). J was trimmed by 9 bases and V by 0 bases; bases with no gene match: 3. The CDR3 runs 14 residues. This chain's CDR3 is CASSLGTSGRELFF. CDR3 nucleotide sequence: TGTGCCAGCAGCTTAGGTACTAGCGGCCGGGAGCTGTTTTTT.

The V gene is TRBV18, the J gene TRBJ1-1; tentatively, D is TRBD1 (6 bases). V dropped 0 bases and J dropped 2 bases, with 10 bases sitting between them. Germline lookup yields CDR1 KGHSH and CDR2 LQKENI. The CDR3 has 15 residues. CDR3 nucleotide sequence: TGTGCCAGCTCACCACCCGGACAGCCCAACACTGAAGCTTTCTTT. It yields the protein CASSPPGQPNTEAFF.

This rearrangement joins TRBV2 to TRBJ1-3; TRBD1 agrees at 11 bases. The ends lost 8 bases at V and 0 bases at J; junction bases unmatched: 9. Germline assignment: CDR1 SNHLY and CDR2 FYNNEI. The CDR3 is 17 amino acids. The CDR3 spells CASLGQGAPSSGNTIYF. CDR3 DNA sequence: TGTGCCAGCCTCGGACAGGGGGCCCCGAGCTCTGGAAACACCATATATTTT.